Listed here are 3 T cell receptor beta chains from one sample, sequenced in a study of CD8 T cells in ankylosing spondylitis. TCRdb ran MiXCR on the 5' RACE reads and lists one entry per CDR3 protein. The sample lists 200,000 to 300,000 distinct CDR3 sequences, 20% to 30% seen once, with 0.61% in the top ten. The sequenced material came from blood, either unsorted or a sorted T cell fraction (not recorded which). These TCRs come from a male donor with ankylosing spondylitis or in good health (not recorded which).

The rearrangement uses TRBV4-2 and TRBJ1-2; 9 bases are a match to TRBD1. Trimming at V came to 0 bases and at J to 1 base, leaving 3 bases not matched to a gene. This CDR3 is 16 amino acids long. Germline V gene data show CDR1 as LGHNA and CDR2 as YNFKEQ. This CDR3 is CASSQDVGQGNYGYTF. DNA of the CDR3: TGTGCCAGCAGCCAAGATGTGGGACAGGGTAACTATGGCTACACCTTC.

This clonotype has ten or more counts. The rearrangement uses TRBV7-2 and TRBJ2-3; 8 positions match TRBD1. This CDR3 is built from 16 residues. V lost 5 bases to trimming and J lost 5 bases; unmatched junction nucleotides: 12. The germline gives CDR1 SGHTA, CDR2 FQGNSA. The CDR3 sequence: CASSDRRDRTRDTQYF. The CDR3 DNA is TGTGCCAGCAGCGACAGACGGGACAGGACACGAGATACGCAGTATTTT. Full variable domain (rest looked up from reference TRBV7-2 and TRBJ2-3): GAGVSQSPSNKVTEKGKDVELRCDPISGHTALYWYRQSLGQGLEFLIYFQGNSAPDKSGLPSDRFSAERTGGSVSTLTIQRTQQEDSAVYLCASSDRRDRTRDTQYFGPGTRLTVL.

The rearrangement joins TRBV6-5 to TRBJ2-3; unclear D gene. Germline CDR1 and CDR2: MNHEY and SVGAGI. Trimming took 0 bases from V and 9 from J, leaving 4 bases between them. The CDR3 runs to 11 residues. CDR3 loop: CASSYSGTQYF. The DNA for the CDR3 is TGTGCCAGCAGTTACTCCGGAACGCAGTATTTT.